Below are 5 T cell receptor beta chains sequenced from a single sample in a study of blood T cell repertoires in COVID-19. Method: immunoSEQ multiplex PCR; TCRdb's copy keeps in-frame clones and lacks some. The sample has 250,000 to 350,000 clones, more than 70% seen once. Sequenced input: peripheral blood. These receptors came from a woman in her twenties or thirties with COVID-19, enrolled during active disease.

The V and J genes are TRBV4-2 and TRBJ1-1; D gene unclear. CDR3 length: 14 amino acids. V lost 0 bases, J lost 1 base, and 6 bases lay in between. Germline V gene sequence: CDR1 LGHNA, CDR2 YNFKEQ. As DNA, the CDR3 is TGTGCCAGCAGCCAAGATTGGCAGAACACTGAAGCTTTCTTT. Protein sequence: CASSQDWQNTEAFF.

The CDR3: CASSLSGRRYEQYF. CDR3 in DNA: TGCGCCAGCAGCCTTAGCGGGAGACGGTACGAGCAGTACTTC. The rearrangement joins TRBV5-1 to TRBJ2-7; TRBD2 matches 9 bases. This CDR3 is 14 amino acids long. Germline V lookup: CDR1 SGHRS, CDR2 YFSETQ. Trimming at V came to 4 bases and at J to 4 bases, leaving 6 bases not matched to a gene.

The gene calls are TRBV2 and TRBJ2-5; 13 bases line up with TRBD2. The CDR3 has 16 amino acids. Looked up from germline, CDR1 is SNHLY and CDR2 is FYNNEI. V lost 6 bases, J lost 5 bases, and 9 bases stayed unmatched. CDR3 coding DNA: TGTGCCAGCAGCCCCGGACTAGCGGGAGCTTCTGAGACCCAGTACTTC. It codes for CASSPGLAGASETQYF.

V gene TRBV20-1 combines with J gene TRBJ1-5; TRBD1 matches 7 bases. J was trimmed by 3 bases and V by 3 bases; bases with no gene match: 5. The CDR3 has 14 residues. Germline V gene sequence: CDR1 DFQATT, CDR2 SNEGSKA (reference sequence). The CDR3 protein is CSASRQGLNQPQHF. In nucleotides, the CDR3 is TGCAGTGCTAGTAGACAGGGCCTCAATCAGCCCCAGCATTTT.

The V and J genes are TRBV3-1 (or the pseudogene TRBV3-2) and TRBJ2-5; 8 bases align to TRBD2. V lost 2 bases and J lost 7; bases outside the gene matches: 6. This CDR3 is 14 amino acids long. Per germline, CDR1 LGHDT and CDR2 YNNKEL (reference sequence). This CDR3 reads CASSQFAGGGTQYF. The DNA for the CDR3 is TGTGCCAGCAGCCAATTTGCGGGAGGAGGGACCCAGTACTTC.